A selection of T cell receptor beta chains follows, all from one sample in a study of CD8 T cells in ankylosing spondylitis. In TCRdb, the 5' RACE reads were re-called with MiXCR into one record per CDR3 protein. The sample carries about 460,000 distinct CDR3 sequences, about 5% recorded once. The source material was blood, either unsorted or a sorted T cell fraction (not recorded which). Receptors were obtained from a male donor with ankylosing spondylitis. CDR3s include the opening cysteine and the closing phenylalanine or tryptophan. Each record gives: CDR3 protein, CDR3 DNA, D gene, J gene, clone size, V gene. D genes are given only for firm matches. Size is stated for part of the rows, as once, few or many counts, or as a class when the clone is expanded.

CASSLLSRGGTNNEQFF | TGTGCCAGCAGCCTTCTGAGTCGCGGGGGAACCAACAATGAGCAGTTCTTC | TRBD2 | TRBJ2-1 | - | TRBV11-2
CSVIEDYGYTF | TGCAGCGTCATAGAAGACTATGGCTACACCTTC | - | TRBJ1-2 | many | TRBV29-1
CASSLSQLNGYTF | TGTGCCAGCAGTTTATCCCAGTTGAATGGCTACACCTTC | - | TRBJ1-2 | - | TRBV28
CATSETRGTGELFF | TGTGCCACCAGTGAGACTAGAGGCACCGGGGAGCTGTTTTTT | - | TRBJ2-2 | many | TRBV24-1
CASSYPGHREQYF | TGTGCCAGCAGTTACCCGGGGCACCGCGAGCAGTACTTC | - | TRBJ2-7 | many | TRBV6-6
CASSLGQGILVNTEAFF | TGTGCCAGCAGTTTGGGACAGGGGATCCTAGTGAACACTGAAGCTTTCTTT | TRBD1 | TRBJ1-1 | many | TRBV12-3/TRBV12-4
CASLAPSYEQYF | TGTGCCAGTCTAGCCCCCTCCTACGAGCAGTACTTC | - | TRBJ2-7 | many | TRBV28
CASSRWNRGRMDGYTF | TGCGCCAGCAGCCGCTGGAACAGGGGGCGAATGGATGGCTACACCTTC | TRBD1 | TRBJ1-2 | many | TRBV5-1
CASSWGTPKDTQYF | TGTGCCAGCAGTTGGGGGACCCCTAAGGATACGCAGTATTTT | - | TRBJ2-3 | many | TRBV2
CSVRQGQTDTQYF | TGCAGCGTCCGACAGGGGCAGACAGATACGCAGTATTTT | TRBD1 | TRBJ2-3 | many | TRBV29-1
CASSSGIVKQGDGNQPQHF | TGTGCCAGCAGCAGTGGAATCGTTAAACAGGGTGACGGCAATCAGCCCCAGCATTTT | - | TRBJ1-5 | many | TRBV11-1
CASSLAAGGSATQYF | TGTGCCAGCAGCCTCGCCGCAGGGGGGTCGGCGACCCAGTACTTC | - | TRBJ2-5 | many | TRBV9
CASSLGTGRGQPQHF | TGTGCCAGCAGCCTCGGGACAGGGAGAGGTCAGCCCCAGCATTTT | TRBD1 | TRBJ1-5 | many | TRBV11-2
CSASLASYNEQFF | TGCAGTGCTAGCCTAGCGAGTTACAATGAGCAGTTCTTC | - | TRBJ2-1 | many | TRBV20-1
CATSRDRGSYEQYF | TGTGCCACCAGCAGGGACAGGGGCTCCTACGAGCAGTACTTC | TRBD1 | TRBJ2-7 | many | TRBV15
CSARRAADSYEQYF | TGCAGTGCTAGACGGGCGGCCGATTCCTACGAGCAGTACTTC | - | TRBJ2-7 | few | TRBV20-1
CASSASGTVTEKLFF | TGTGCCAGCAGCGCCTCCGGGACCGTGACGGAAAAACTGTTTTTT | - | TRBJ1-4 | many | TRBV7-2
CASSPGRGNYGYTF | TGTGCCAGCAGCCCCGGGCGGGGTAACTATGGCTACACCTTC | - | TRBJ1-2 | few | TRBV5-5
CASSFRQRRGLNTEAFF | TGTGCCAGCAGTTTTCGACAGCGCCGGGGGCTGAACACTGAAGCTTTCTTT | - | TRBJ1-1 | few | TRBV6-5
CASSLGQGWGYTF | TGTGCCAGCAGCTTAGGACAGGGCTGGGGCTACACCTTC | TRBD1 | TRBJ1-2 | many | TRBV7-2
CSAWTSGRVDTQYF | TGCAGTGCTTGGACTAGCGGGAGAGTAGATACGCAGTATTTT | TRBD2 | TRBJ2-3 | - | TRBV20-1
CASSQESGNSYNEQFF | TGTGCCAGCAGCCAGGAAAGCGGGAACTCCTACAATGAGCAGTTCTTC | TRBD2 | TRBJ2-1 | few | TRBV4-2
CASSLTGDSYSYEQYF | TGCGCCAGCAGCTTGACCGGGGACTCCTACTCCTACGAGCAGTACTTC | - | TRBJ2-7 | many | TRBV5-1
CASTWTSGYNEQFF | TGTGCCAGCACCTGGACTAGCGGCTACAATGAGCAGTTCTTC | TRBD2 | TRBJ2-1 | many | TRBV6-1
CATSRIYSPLHF | TGTGCCACCAGCAGGATTTATTCACCCCTCCACTTT | - | TRBJ1-6 | many | TRBV15
CASSPSPYPETQYF | TGTGCCAGCAGCCCATCACCTTACCCCGAGACCCAGTACTTC | - | TRBJ2-5 | many | TRBV7-6
CASSLGLAGVSGELFF | TGTGCCAGCAGTTTAGGCCTAGCGGGAGTGTCCGGGGAGCTGTTTTTT | TRBD2 | TRBJ2-2 | many | TRBV12-3/TRBV12-4
CASSYASGTANSPLHF | TGTGCCAGCAGCTATGCCTCCGGGACAGCTAATTCACCCCTCCACTTT | TRBD1 | TRBJ1-6 | many | TRBV7-9
CASSQVAGDDNYGYTF | TGTGCCAGCAGCCAAGTCGCAGGGGACGATAACTATGGCTACACCTTC | - | TRBJ1-2 | many | TRBV4-2
CASSQEGRTDTQYF | TGCGCCAGCAGCCAAGAGGGGAGGACAGATACGCAGTATTTT | - | TRBJ2-3 | few | TRBV4-3
CASSQSQGETQYF | TGCGCCAGCAGCCAAAGCCAGGGAGAGACCCAGTACTTC | - | TRBJ2-5 | - | TRBV4-1
CASSLRQGREDEMKKLFF | TGTGCCAGCTCATTAAGACAGGGTCGCGAGGACGAGATGAAGAAACTGTTTTTT | TRBD1 | TRBJ1-4 | many | TRBV4-2
CASSSEGQTFYGYTF | TGTGCCAGCAGTTCCGAGGGGCAGACCTTCTATGGCTACACCTTC | - | TRBJ1-2 | many | TRBV12-3/TRBV12-4
CASSLDLMVGPPLHF | TGTGCCAGCAGCCTCGACCTTATGGTCGGTCCACCCCTCCACTTT | - | TRBJ1-6 | many | TRBV5-6
CASSSRQGGNQPQHF | TGTGCCAGCAGCTCCCGACAGGGGGGCAATCAGCCCCAGCATTTT | TRBD1 | TRBJ1-5 | many | TRBV7-2